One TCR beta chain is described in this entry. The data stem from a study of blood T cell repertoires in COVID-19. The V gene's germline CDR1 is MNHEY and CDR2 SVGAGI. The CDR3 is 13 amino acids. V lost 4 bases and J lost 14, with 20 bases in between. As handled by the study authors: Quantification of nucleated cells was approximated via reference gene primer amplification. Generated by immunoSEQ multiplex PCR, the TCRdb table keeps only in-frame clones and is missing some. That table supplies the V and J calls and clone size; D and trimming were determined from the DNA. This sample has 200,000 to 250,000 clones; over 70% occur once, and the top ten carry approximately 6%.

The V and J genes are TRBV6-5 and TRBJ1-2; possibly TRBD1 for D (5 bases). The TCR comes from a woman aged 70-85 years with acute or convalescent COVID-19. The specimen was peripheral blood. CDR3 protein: CASSSLGQGFCTF. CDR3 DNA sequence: TGTGCCAGCAGTTCCTTGGGTCAGGGATTCTGTACCTTC.